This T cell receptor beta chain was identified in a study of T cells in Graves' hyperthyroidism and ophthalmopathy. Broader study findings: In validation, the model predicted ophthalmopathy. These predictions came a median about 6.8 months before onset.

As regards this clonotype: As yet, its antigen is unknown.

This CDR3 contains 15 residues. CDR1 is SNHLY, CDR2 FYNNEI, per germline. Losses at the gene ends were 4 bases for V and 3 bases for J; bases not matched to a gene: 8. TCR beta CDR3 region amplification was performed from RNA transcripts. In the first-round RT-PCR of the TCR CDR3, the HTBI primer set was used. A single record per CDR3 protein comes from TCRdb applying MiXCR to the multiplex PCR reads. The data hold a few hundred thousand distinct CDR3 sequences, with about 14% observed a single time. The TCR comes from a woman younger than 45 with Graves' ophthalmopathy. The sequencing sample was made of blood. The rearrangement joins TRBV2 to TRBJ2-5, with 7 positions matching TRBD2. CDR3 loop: CASSVASGLEETQYF. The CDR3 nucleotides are TGTGCCAGCAGTGTGGCTAGCGGACTAGAAGAGACCCAGTACTTC.